The rows below give T cell receptor beta chains drawn from one sample of a study of blood T cell repertoires in COVID-19. Profiled with immunoSEQ multiplex PCR; TCRdb holds only in-frame clones, not every one. The sample has approximately 77,000 clones; 70% to 80% are singletons. The sequencing sample was made of peripheral blood. These receptors were obtained from a man between 65 and 85 years old with active or convalescent COVID-19. Each CDR3 is given with its conserved first and last residue. The D gene is left open where the match is weak. Not every row has a clone size; where given, it reads once, few, many or a size class.

abundance	d_gene	v_gene	len	j_gene	CDR3aa	CDR3nt
few	TRBD2	TRBV6-2/TRBV6-3	15	TRBJ2-7	CASSYLRGGTYEQYF	TGTGCCAGCAGTTACCTTCGCGGGGGGACCTACGAGCAGTACTTC
NA	TRBD1	TRBV5-1	13	TRBJ1-1	CASRQGVNTEAFF	TGCGCCAGCAGACAGGGGGTGAACACTGAAGCTTTCTTT
NA	TRBD1	TRBV10-3	16	TRBJ1-2	CAISTGTGDRNYGYTF	TGTGCCATCAGTACCGGGACAGGGGACCGTAACTATGGCTACACCTTC
NA	TRBD1	TRBV19	13	TRBJ2-7	CASTGQGIHEQYF	TGTGCCAGTACCGGACAGGGGATCCACGAGCAGTACTTC
NA	TRBD1	TRBV19	17	TRBJ2-6	CASSKTGGYSGANVLTF	TGTGCCAGTAGTAAGACAGGGGGCTACTCTGGGGCCAACGTCCTGACTTTC
NA	TRBD1	TRBV19	14	TRBJ1-2	CASRGTGESYGYTF	TGTGCCAGTAGGGGGACAGGGGAATCCTATGGCTACACCTTC
NA	TRBD2	TRBV4-2	16	TRBJ2-1	CASSQDERGGQNEQFF	TGTGCCAGCAGCCAAGACGAGCGGGGGGGCCAGAATGAGCAGTTCTTC
NA	TRBD1	TRBV10-3	13	TRBJ2-1	CATTRQGNNEQFF	TGTGCCACCACCCGACAGGGGAACAATGAGCAGTTCTTC
many	NA	TRBV4-1	15	TRBJ1-2	CASSQPSRGRHGYTF	TGCGCCAGCAGCCAACCTAGCAGGGGAAGGCATGGCTACACCTTC
NA	TRBD2	TRBV10-3	15	TRBJ2-7	CAISESISRGYEQYF	TGTGCCATCAGTGAGTCGATATCGCGGGGGTACGAGCAGTACTTC
NA	NA	TRBV19	14	TRBJ1-6	CATRAPGRNSPLHF	TGTGCCACCCGGGCACCAGGGAGGAATTCACCCCTCCACTTT
NA	NA	TRBV9	14	TRBJ2-3	CASSVRDYTDTQYF	TGTGCCAGCAGCGTACGGGATTACACAGATACGCAGTATTTT
NA	NA	TRBV6-6	16	TRBJ1-3	CASSNRDVVSGNTIYF	TGTGCCAGCAGTAACAGGGATGTGGTATCTGGAAACACCATATATTTT
NA	TRBD1	TRBV7-9	16	TRBJ1-1	CASSSRDRRWGTEAFF	TGTGCCAGCAGCAGCCGGGACAGGAGATGGGGCACTGAAGCTTTCTTT
NA	NA	TRBV5-1	11	TRBJ2-3	CASTNTDTQYF	TGCGCCAGCACTAACACAGATACGCAGTATTTT
NA	TRBD1	TRBV6-5	14	TRBJ1-1	CASSYAGTGNEAFF	TGTGCCAGCAGTTACGCCGGGACAGGTAATGAAGCTTTCTTT
NA	TRBD1	TRBV5-1	14	TRBJ1-1	CASSLVGQGGEAFF	TGCGCCAGCAGCTTGGTGGGACAGGGGGGTGAAGCTTTCTTT